The 12 T cell receptor beta chains below were found in one sample sequenced in a study of cytomegalovirus exposure and HLA in healthy donors. A multiplex PCR was run with 60 Vbeta primers and 13 Jbeta primers. Repertoires were generated with immunoSEQ multiplex PCR, while TCRdb's copy carries only in-frame clones and drops some. The top ten hold 2.5% of the sample, which has more than 80,000 clones, roughly 73% seen once. The sample taken for sequencing was PBMCs. These receptors were taken from a man aged 35-49 years in good health and CMV-seronegative.

This clone was observed a few times. Other DNA sequences in the same sample also yield this CDR3. The CDR3 region has the DNA TGTGCCAGTAGTGGCAGCAATCAGCCCCAGCATTTT. As protein: CASSGSNQPQHF. The J gene is TRBJ1-5, the V gene TRBV19; no definite D call. V lost 5 bases and J lost 1, with 3 bases in between. The germline V gene has CDR1 LNHDA and CDR2 SQIVND (reference sequence). CDR3 length equals 12 residues.

As to this clone: The same CDR3 arises from other DNA sequences in this sample as well. V usage is TRBV5-1 and J usage is TRBJ1-6; 9 bases line up with TRBD1. The V gene end was trimmed by 4 bases and the J gene end by 5 bases; junction bases not matched to a gene: 4. This CDR3 has 15 residues. CDR1 and CDR2 (germline): SGHRS, YFSETQ. CDR3 DNA sequence: TGCGCCAGCAGCCTCCGGACAGGGGATAATTCACCCCTCCACTTT. Amino acids: CASSLRTGDNSPLHF.

This clone was observed a handful of times. The chain has TRBV10-3 and TRBJ2-2; 8 bases agree with TRBD2. The germline gives CDR1 ENHRY, CDR2 SYGVKD. The CDR3 runs 15 residues. V lost 2 bases, J lost 5 bases, and 4 bases stayed unmatched. Here the CDR3 DNA reads TGTGCCATCAGTGAGCCCGGGGGGGGGACCGGGGAGCTGTTTTTT. Its translation is CAISEPGGGTGELFF.

The rearrangement joins TRBV9 to TRBJ1-4; maybe TRBD1 (5 bases). There are 14 residues in the CDR3. The germline V and J ends were trimmed by 0 bases and 5 bases, with 8 bases remaining between them. The germline gives CDR1 SGDLS, CDR2 YYNGEE. The DNA for the CDR3 is TGTGCCAGCAGCGTAGGATCAGGGAATGAAAAACTGTTTTTT. Translating gives CASSVGSGNEKLFF.

This chain links TRBV7-9 with TRBJ2-2; 10 bases map to TRBD1. J gave up 3 bases and V 6 bases, and 4 bases lay outside the gene matches. This CDR3 is built from 15 residues. CDR1 is SEHNR and CDR2 is FQNEAQ in the germline V gene (reference sequence). Written as DNA, the CDR3 is TGTGCCAGCAGACCCGGGACAGGGGACACCGGGGAGCTGTTTTTT. As protein: CASRPGTGDTGELFF.

This chain uses TRBV11-2 with TRBJ2-7; 7 bases align to TRBD2. Germline-derived CDR1 and CDR2 are SGHAT and FQNNGV. V lost 8 bases, J lost 7 bases, and 8 bases stayed unmatched. The CDR3 extends over 12 amino acids. The CDR3 is CASQAGMREQYF. In DNA form, the CDR3 reads TGTGCCAGCCAAGCGGGGATGCGGGAGCAGTACTTC.

This clone appeared a few times. V and J are TRBV29-1 and TRBJ1-3; D possibly corresponds to TRBD1 (5 bases). The CDR3 sequence is 14 residues long. The V gene lost 2 bases and the J gene lost 4 bases, with 12 bases spanning the gap. The germline gives CDR1 SQVTM, CDR2 ANQGSEA. CDR3 nucleotide sequence: TGCAGCGTTGAAACGGGGGGTTCGGGAAACACCATATATTTT. Encoded protein: CSVETGGSGNTIYF.

CDR3 coding DNA: TGTGCCAGTACCCTAGGTGAGGTCTCTGAAGCTTTCTTT. Its translation: CASTLGEVSEAFF. V gene TRBV19 combines with J gene TRBJ1-1, with D unclear. Deletions cut 7 bases from V and 6 bases from J, with 15 bases between. Germline V lookup: CDR1 LNHDA, CDR2 SQIVND (reference sequence). The CDR3 runs to 13 residues. The whole variable domain, filled in from reference TRBV19 and TRBJ1-1, reads DGGITQSPKYLFRKEGQNVTLSCEQNLNHDAMYWYRQDPGQGLRLIYYSQIVNDFQKGDIAEGYSVSREKKESFPLTVTSAQKNPTAFYLCASTLGEVSEAFFGQGTRLTVV.

The gene calls are TRBV11-2 and TRBJ2-1, with TRBD2 matching over 15 bases. The CDR3 sequence is 18 residues long. From germline, CDR1 is SGHAT and CDR2 FQNNGV. J was trimmed by 3 bases and V by 3 bases; bases with no gene match: 6. CDR3 loop: CASSLAGLAGGSYNEQFF. CDR3 coding DNA: TGTGCCAGCAGCTTGGCGGGACTAGCGGGGGGTAGCTACAATGAGCAGTTCTTC. The variable domain in full, completed from reference TRBV11-2 and TRBJ2-1, reads EAGVAQSPRYKIIEKRQSVAFWCNPISGHATLYWYQQILGQGPKLLIQFQNNGVVDDSQLPKDRFSAERLKGVDSTLKIQPAKLEDSAVYLCASSLAGLAGGSYNEQFFGPGTRLTVL.

The CDR3 DNA follows: TGCGCCAGCAGCTTGGAAGGCGGGGGGGCCTATGCAGATACGCAGTATTTT. It yields the protein CASSLEGGGAYADTQYF. The chain uses TRBV5-1 and TRBJ2-3; 9 bases line up with TRBD2. V lost 0 bases and J lost 4; bases outside the gene matches: 9. Per germline, CDR1 SGHRS and CDR2 YFSETQ. The CDR3 is 17 amino acids.

V and J are TRBV7-9 and TRBJ2-7; TRBD2 matches 10 bases. The trim removed 2 bases at V and 4 bases at J, leaving 5 bases unmatched. This CDR3 has 15 amino acids. The germline CDR1 and CDR2 sequences are SEHNR and FQNEAQ (reference sequence). The CDR3 bases are TGTGCCAGCAGCTTACAGCGGGGGGGTTTATACGAGCAGTACTTC. Translated: CASSLQRGGLYEQYF.

V usage is TRBV29-1 and J usage is TRBJ2-3; D is possibly TRBD2 (5 bases). Trimming took 1 base from V and 4 from J, leaving 12 bases between them. The germline CDR1 and CDR2 sequences are SQVTM and ANQGSEA. CDR3 length equals 14 residues. The CDR3 sequence is CSVEGFAAADTQYF. CDR3 nucleotide sequence: TGCAGCGTTGAAGGGTTCGCAGCGGCAGATACGCAGTATTTT.